Sequencing of this TCR beta chain was carried out in a study of T cells in Graves' hyperthyroidism and ophthalmopathy. Whole-study results and caveats: Most thyroid-expanded clonotypes above 0.001 were also found in blood.

Trimming at V came to 3 bases and at J to 3 bases, leaving 2 bases not matched to a gene. The CDR3 spans 15 residues. CDR1 is SEHNR and CDR2 is FQNEAQ in the germline V gene (reference sequence). This clonotype was detected only a few times. Its target is not known. TCR beta CDR3 regions were amplified from RNA. Researchers ran a first-round RT-PCR on the TCR CDR3 using the HTBI primer set. In TCRdb, the multiplex PCR reads were re-called with MiXCR into one record per CDR3 protein. In the table there are some 550,000 distinct CDR3 sequences, 16% of which are singletons. The sequence derives from a woman in her 40s with Graves' ophthalmopathy. The sequenced sample was blood. The chain uses TRBV7-9 and TRBJ2-6; 7 bases map to TRBD1. The CDR3 nucleotides read TGTGCCAGCAGCTTTCAGGGGGATGGGGCCAACGTCCTGACTTTC. Protein sequence: CASSFQGDGANVLTF.